What follows are 28 T cell receptor beta chains derived from one specimen sequenced in a study of blood T cell repertoires in COVID-19. Clones were read by immunoSEQ multiplex PCR, and TCRdb kept only the in-frame ones, dropping some. In the table there are about 410,000 clones, roughly 90% of which are singletons. The source material was peripheral blood. These receptors all come from a woman in her thirties with active or convalescent COVID-19.

The chain is built from TRBV28 and TRBJ2-3, with a weak D call TRBD1 (7 bases). CDR1 and CDR2 from the germline V gene are MDHEN and SYDVKM. The CDR3 is 14 amino acids. Trimming shortened V by 10 bases and J by 5 bases, and 19 bases separated the two germline ends. The CDR3 region is CATVPSQGGDTQYF. CDR3 bases: TGTGCCACCGTACCTAGTCAGGGGGGAGATACGCAGTATTTT.

This sequence joins TRBV2 and TRBJ1-5; 7 bases fit TRBD1. Germline trimming cut 3 bases from V and 6 bases from J; bases unmatched to any gene: 5. The CDR3 covers 14 residues. Germline CDR1 and CDR2: SNHLY and FYNNEI. The CDR3 DNA sequence: TGTGCCAGCAGTGAGAAGGGGGCGGGTCAGCCCCAGCATTTT. Amino acid sequence: CASSEKGAGQPQHF.

With respect to this clone: The limits of the CDR3 on the DNA are not certain, so only TCRdb's listed CDR3 is given. V is TRBV21-1 and J is TRBJ2-7; TRBD2, the D gene given by the table, was not confirmed from the DNA. TRBV21-1 is given as a pseudogene. A total of 20 residues make up the CDR3, ends included. The CDR3 sequence is CASSSRTAGGFKTYRCEQYF.

The rearrangement joins TRBV27 to TRBJ2-5, with TRBD1 as a possible D gene (5 bases). CDR3 length: 13 residues. Trimming shortened V by 6 bases and J by 1 base, and 9 bases separated the two germline ends. Per germline, CDR1 MNHEY and CDR2 SMNVEV (reference sequence). CDR3 amino acids: CASSPGRQETQYF. CDR3 nucleotides: TGTGCCAGCAGCCCAGGGCGCCAAGAGACCCAGTACTTC.

The gene calls are TRBV5-5 and TRBJ2-1; D possibly corresponds to TRBD2 (5 bases). V was trimmed by 9 bases and J by 4 bases, leaving 20 bases between them. CDR1 is SGHKS and CDR2 is YYEKEE in the germline V gene (reference sequence). The CDR3 sequence is 15 residues long. The CDR3 sequence: CATTAFADSYNEQFF. CDR3 bases: TGTGCCACCACAGCTTTCGCGGACTCTTACAATGAGCAGTTCTTC.

V and J are TRBV29-1 and TRBJ2-1; 7 positions match TRBD1. Germline loops: CDR1 SQVTM, CDR2 ANQGSEA. This CDR3 comprises 13 residues. After removal of 7 bases from V and 5 bases from J, the junction contained 8 bases not matched to a gene. DNA of the CDR3: TGCAGCGGCAGGGGGAGCCCTGACAATGAGCAGTTCTTC. It yields the protein CSGRGSPDNEQFF.

In its sample, this clone was seen a few times. The V and J genes are TRBV27 and TRBJ2-7; no definite D call. The CDR3 totals 11 residues. V was trimmed by 5 bases and J by 4 bases, leaving 6 bases between them. The V gene's germline CDR1 is MNHEY and CDR2 SMNVEV (reference sequence). This chain's CDR3 is CASSTIYEQYF. The CDR3 DNA reads TGTGCCAGCAGTACAATTTACGAGCAGTACTTC.

The rearrangement links TRBV6-4 to TRBJ1-2; TRBD1 might be the D (6 bases). This CDR3 comprises 13 residues. The germline gives CDR1 MRHNA, CDR2 SNTAGT. V dropped 5 bases and J dropped 2 bases, with 9 bases sitting between them. The CDR3 here is CASSLTGNYGYTF. The DNA of the CDR3 is TGTGCCAGCAGTCTAACAGGGAACTATGGCTACACCTTC.

There are a few counts of this clone. CDR3 residues: CATSRDLLAREEGNEKLFF. The CDR3, as DNA: TGTGCCACCAGCAGAGACCTCCTAGCGAGGGAGGAGGGCAATGAAAAACTGTTTTTT. The chain couples TRBV15 to TRBJ1-4; D uncertain. Germline CDR1 reads LNHNV; CDR2 reads YYDKDF (reference sequence). The CDR3 contains 19 residues. V lost 0 bases to trimming and J lost 5 bases, with 22 bases between them. The variable domain in full, with the rest retrieved from reference TRBV15 and TRBJ1-4, is DAMVIQNPRYQVTQFGKPVTLSCSQTLNHNVMYWYQQKSSQAPKLLFHYYDKDFNNEADTPDNFQSRRPNTSFCFLDIRSPGLGDTAMYLCATSRDLLAREEGNEKLFFGSGTQLSVL.

About this clone itself: The junction differs from germline at one of its ends, possibly a read error. This chain uses TRBV27 with TRBJ2-1; D is perhaps TRBD2 (6 bases). Germline loops: CDR1 MNHEY, CDR2 SMNVEV (reference sequence). The CDR3 has 17 residues. The CDR3 loop reads CASSLSFGGGSFNEQFF. For the CDR3, the DNA is TGTGCCAGCAGTTTATCGTTTGGGGGAGGTTCCTTCAATGAGCAGTTCTTC.

V usage is TRBV6-5 and J usage is TRBJ1-4; TRBD1 matches at 9 bases. V shed 2 bases and J 7 bases; nucleotides not matched to a gene: 5. Germline V gene lookup returns CDR1 MNHEY and CDR2 SVGAGI. The CDR3 contains 15 residues. The CDR3 reads CASSYRDRVSEKLFF. CDR3 coding DNA: TGTGCCAGCAGTTACAGGGACAGGGTTAGTGAAAAACTGTTTTTT.

The chain couples TRBV28 to TRBJ1-1; TRBD1 matches 9 bases. V was clipped by 7 bases and J by 1 base; unmatched bases: 7. CDR1 MDHEN and CDR2 SYDVKM come from the germline V gene. This CDR3 has 15 residues. The chain's CDR3 is CASISKGQGNTEAFF. CDR3 DNA sequence: TGTGCCAGCATCTCAAAGGGACAGGGGAACACTGAAGCTTTCTTT.

V is TRBV5-1 and J is TRBJ1-2; D remains ambiguous. V shed 0 bases and J shed 2 bases, with 8 bases lying between them. The germline V gene has CDR1 SGHRS and CDR2 YFSETQ. The CDR3 contains 14 residues. The DNA for the CDR3 is TGCGCCAGCAGCTTGGAACTGGAGAACTATGGCTACACCTTC. Translation gives CASSLELENYGYTF. Filled out from reference TRBV5-1 and TRBJ1-2, the complete variable domain reads KAGVTQTPRYLIKTRGQQVTLSCSPISGHRSVSWYQQTPGQGLQFLFEYFSETQRNKGNFPGRFSGRQFSNSRSEMNVSTLELGDSALYLCASSLELENYGYTFGSGTRLTVV.

The rearrangement joins TRBV5-1 to TRBJ1-2; TRBD1 matches 8 bases. The CDR3 is 16 residues long. From germline, CDR1 is SGHRS and CDR2 YFSETQ. V lost 4 bases and J lost 5; bases outside the gene matches: 13. CDR3 region: CASSPLGQGAGYGYTF. In nucleotides, the CDR3 is TGCGCCAGCAGCCCCCTCGGGCAGGGGGCAGGGTATGGCTACACCTTC.

This clone was counted between two and nine times. V usage is TRBV12-3 or TRBV12-4 and J usage is TRBJ2-1, with 10 bases aligning to TRBD1. The CDR3 runs to 13 residues. After removal of 7 bases from V and 7 bases from J, the junction contained 4 bases not matched to a gene. CDR3 loop: CASTRTGGNEQFF. CDR3 DNA: TGTGCCAGCACCAGGACAGGGGGGAATGAGCAGTTCTTC.

The CDR3 loop is CASSILATGGSGNTIYF. CDR3 DNA: TGTGCCAGTAGTATTCTGGCCACAGGGGGCTCTGGAAACACCATATATTTT. The rearrangement links TRBV19 to TRBJ1-3, with 8 bases matching TRBD1. CDR1 LNHDA and CDR2 SQIVND come from the germline V gene (reference sequence). The CDR3 contains 17 residues. V lost 3 bases, J lost 0 bases, and 7 bases stayed unmatched.

The chain recombines TRBV20-1 with TRBJ2-7; 10 bases align to TRBD2. CDR3 length: 17 residues. With 3 bases clipped from V and 1 base from J, the junction kept 12 bases outside the gene matches. Per germline, CDR1 DFQATT and CDR2 SNEGSKA (reference sequence). This chain's CDR3 is CSASKVAGGRLSYEQYF. The CDR3, as DNA: TGCAGTGCTAGTAAAGTAGCGGGGGGCCGCTTATCCTACGAGCAGTACTTC.

The rearrangement links TRBV5-6 to TRBJ2-7, with 8 nucleotides matching TRBD1. The CDR3 has 13 amino acids. With 3 bases clipped from V and 3 bases from J, the junction kept 2 bases outside the gene matches. Germline values: CDR1 SGHDT, CDR2 YYEEEE. The CDR3 protein is CASSSDRGYEQYF. The CDR3 coding sequence is TGTGCCAGCAGCTCAGACAGGGGCTACGAGCAGTACTTC.

This clone occurred a few times. The rearrangement joins TRBV11-2 to TRBJ1-1, with D maybe TRBD1 (5 bases). CDR3 size: 16 residues. Germline lookup yields CDR1 SGHAT and CDR2 FQNNGV. Between the trimmed V and J ends, which lost 0 bases and 6 bases, there was a span of 17 bases. In DNA, the CDR3 is TGTGCCAGCAGCTTAGATCTAAGGGAGGGGAGGGCTGAAGCTTTCTTT. The encoded protein is CASSLDLREGRAEAFF.

In DNA, the CDR3 is TGTGCCAGCAGCCTCGGACAGGGACGGGATAGCAATCAGCCCCAGCATTTT. Translation gives CASSLGQGRDSNQPQHF. The rearrangement links TRBV11-2 to TRBJ1-5; TRBD1 aligns across 8 bases. The J segment lost 0 bases and the V segment lost 5 bases, leaving 9 bases of the junction unmatched. CDR1 is SGHAT and CDR2 is FQNNGV in the germline V gene. The CDR3 extends over 17 amino acids.

The chain links TRBV5-4 to TRBJ2-3, with TRBD1 identical over 10 bases. The CDR3 length is 15 residues. Germline values: CDR1 SGHNT, CDR2 YYREEE (reference sequence). J was trimmed by 1 base and V by 4 bases; bases with no gene match: 3. The CDR3 DNA reads TGTGCCAGCAGCCAGACAGGGGGCGGCACAGATACGCAGTATTTT. Amino acid sequence: CASSQTGGGTDTQYF.

The chain carries TRBV4-1 and TRBJ1-4; D is uncertain. CDR1 and CDR2 from the germline V gene are MGHRA and YSYEKL. CDR3 length equals 18 residues. V lost 1 base to trimming and J lost 0 bases, with 15 bases between them. The CDR3 sequence: CASSQALISRATNEKLFF. CDR3 nucleotides: TGCGCCAGCAGCCAAGCACTCATAAGCCGGGCAACTAATGAAAAACTGTTTTTT.

This clone turned up a few times. This sequence joins TRBV7-6 and TRBJ2-2, with 13 bases aligning to TRBD2. The CDR3 length is 20 residues. Germline loops: CDR1 SGHVS, CDR2 FNYEAQ. Germline trimming cut 2 bases from V and 3 bases from J; bases unmatched to any gene: 12. The CDR3 loop reads CASSLYRRLAGGPDTGELFF. CDR3 coding DNA: TGTGCCAGCAGCTTATACAGACGACTAGCGGGAGGTCCCGACACCGGGGAGCTGTTTTTT.

V usage is TRBV2 and J usage is TRBJ1-2; 9 bases map to TRBD1. J was trimmed by 5 bases and V by 5 bases; bases with no gene match: 3. CDR1 is SNHLY, CDR2 FYNNEI, per germline. This CDR3 spans 13 amino acids. As DNA, the CDR3 is TGTGCCAGCAGTTCAGACAGGGGGTATGGCTACACCTTC. Translation: CASSSDRGYGYTF.

This sequence joins TRBV28 and TRBJ2-5; TRBD2 agrees at 13 bases. Germline-derived CDR1 and CDR2 are MDHEN and SYDVKM. J was trimmed by 14 bases and V by 6 bases; bases with no gene match: 9. The CDR3 totals 13 residues. CDR3 sequence (DNA): TGTGCCAGCAGGAACCCTGGGACTAGCGGGATTTACTTC. Encoded protein: CASRNPGTSGIYF.

The chain links TRBV9 to TRBJ1-2; no reliable D call. The germline V gene encodes CDR1 SGDLS and CDR2 YYNGEE. The V and J ends lost 0 bases and 0 bases respectively, with 3 bases between them. The CDR3 runs 13 residues. Written as DNA, the CDR3 is TGTGCCAGCAGCGTAGGTACTAACTATGGCTACACCTTC. Its translation: CASSVGTNYGYTF.

The chain employs TRBV5-5 and TRBJ1-2, with 7 bases fitting TRBD1. Germline assignment: CDR1 SGHKS and CDR2 YYEKEE (reference sequence). Trimming took 4 bases from V and 4 from J; bases not matched to a gene: 16. This CDR3 contains 17 residues. The CDR3 region has the DNA TGTGCCAGCAGCCCGAACAGGGGCCTCGGGGCCGTCTATGGCTACACCTTC. Its translation is CASSPNRGLGAVYGYTF.

The chain recombines TRBV19 with TRBJ2-7; 10 positions agree with TRBD2. V trimming: 3 bases; J trimming: 3 bases; junction bases outside the gene matches: 14. The CDR3 has 18 residues. Germline lookup yields CDR1 LNHDA and CDR2 SQIVND (reference sequence). CDR3: CASSISGRPEASLYEQYF. CDR3 nucleotides: TGTGCCAGTAGTATTAGCGGGAGGCCGGAAGCATCCCTCTACGAGCAGTACTTC.